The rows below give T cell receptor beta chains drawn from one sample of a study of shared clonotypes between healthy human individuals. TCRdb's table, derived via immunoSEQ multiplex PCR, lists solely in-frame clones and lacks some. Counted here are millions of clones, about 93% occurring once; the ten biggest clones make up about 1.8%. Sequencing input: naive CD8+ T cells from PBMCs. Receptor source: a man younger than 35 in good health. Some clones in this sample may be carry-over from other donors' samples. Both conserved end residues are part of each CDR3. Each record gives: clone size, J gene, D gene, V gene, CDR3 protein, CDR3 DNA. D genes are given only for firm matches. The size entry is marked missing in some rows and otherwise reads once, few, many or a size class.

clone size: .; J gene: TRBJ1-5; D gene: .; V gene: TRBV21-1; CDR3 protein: CASSKGGGQPRVRNQPQHF; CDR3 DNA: TGTGCCAGCAGCAAAGGGGGCGGGCAGCCTAGGGTTCGCAATCAGCCCCAGCATTTT
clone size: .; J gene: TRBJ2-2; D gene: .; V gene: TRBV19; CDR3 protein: CASSIGPGSGELFF; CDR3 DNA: TGTGCCAGTAGTATCGGACCAGGGTCCGGGGAGCTGTTTTTT
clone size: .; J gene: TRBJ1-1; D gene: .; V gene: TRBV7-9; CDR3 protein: CASSFYPLTGYATEAFF; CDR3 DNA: TGTGCCAGCAGCTTTTATCCGCTAACAGGCTACGCCACTGAAGCTTTCTTT
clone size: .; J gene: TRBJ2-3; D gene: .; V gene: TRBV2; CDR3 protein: CASERLTSTDTQYF; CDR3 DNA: TGTGCCAGCGAGCGATTAACTAGCACAGATACGCAGTATTTT
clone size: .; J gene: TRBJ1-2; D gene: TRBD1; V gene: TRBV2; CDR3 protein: CASRTGRQGYGYTF; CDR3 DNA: TGTGCCAGCCGGACAGGCCGACAGGGCTATGGCTACACCTTC
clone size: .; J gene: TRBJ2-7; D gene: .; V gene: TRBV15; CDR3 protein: CATSRALAYEQYF; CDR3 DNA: TGTGCCACCAGTAGAGCGTTGGCCTACGAGCAGTACTTC
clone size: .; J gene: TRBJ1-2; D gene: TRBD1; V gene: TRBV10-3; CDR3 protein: CAVGTGGPGNYGYTF; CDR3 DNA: TGTGCCGTAGGGACAGGGGGCCCAGGTAACTATGGCTACACCTTC
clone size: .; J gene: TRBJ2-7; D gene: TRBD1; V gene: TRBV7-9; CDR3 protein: CASSSGQGPYEQYF; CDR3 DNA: TGTGCCAGCAGCTCGGGACAGGGCCCCTACGAGCAGTACTTC
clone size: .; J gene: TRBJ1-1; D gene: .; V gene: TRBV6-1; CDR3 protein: CASSELRGGTEAFF; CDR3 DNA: TGTGCCAGCAGTGAGTTGCGGGGAGGAACTGAAGCTTTCTTT
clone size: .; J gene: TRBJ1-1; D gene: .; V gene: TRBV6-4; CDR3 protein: CASTMGQNTEAFF; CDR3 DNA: TGTGCCAGCACAATGGGACAGAACACTGAAGCTTTCTTT
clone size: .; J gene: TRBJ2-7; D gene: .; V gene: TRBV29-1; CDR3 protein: CSVSTRSLYEQYF; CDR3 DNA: TGCAGCGTCTCTACCAGATCCCTATACGAGCAGTACTTC
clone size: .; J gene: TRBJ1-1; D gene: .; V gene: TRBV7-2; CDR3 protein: CASSFYSTAVDTEAFF; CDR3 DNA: TGTGCCAGCAGCTTTTATTCCACAGCGGTGGACACTGAAGCTTTCTTT
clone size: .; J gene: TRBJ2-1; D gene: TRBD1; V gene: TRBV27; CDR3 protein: CASSTGTGAGNEQFF; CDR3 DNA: TGTGCCAGCAGTACCGGGACAGGGGCAGGGAATGAGCAGTTCTTC
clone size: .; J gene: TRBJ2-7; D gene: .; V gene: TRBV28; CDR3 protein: CASRERGGSPAVEQYF; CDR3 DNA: TGTGCCAGCAGGGAGAGGGGGGGCTCCCCTGCGGTAGAGCAGTACTTC
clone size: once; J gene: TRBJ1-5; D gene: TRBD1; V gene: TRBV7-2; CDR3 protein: CASSIGTGGNQPQHF; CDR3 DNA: TGTGCCAGCAGCATCGGGACAGGGGGCAATCAGCCCCAGCATTTT
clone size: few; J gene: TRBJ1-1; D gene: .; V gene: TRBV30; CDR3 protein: CAWSDVRGAVAEAFF; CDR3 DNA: TGTGCCTGGAGTGACGTACGGGGGGCTGTGGCTGAAGCTTTCTTT
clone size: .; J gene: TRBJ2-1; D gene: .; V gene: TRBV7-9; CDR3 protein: CASSLSVASFYNEQFF; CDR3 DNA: TGTGCCAGCAGCTTATCTGTCGCCAGCTTCTACAATGAGCAGTTCTTC
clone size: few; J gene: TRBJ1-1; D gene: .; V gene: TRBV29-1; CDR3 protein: CSVGGLRTEAFF; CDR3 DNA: TGCAGCGTAGGGGGACTGAGAACTGAAGCTTTCTTT
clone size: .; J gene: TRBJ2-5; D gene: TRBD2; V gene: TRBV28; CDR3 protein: CASSPHVTSSTERRETQYF; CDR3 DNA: TGTGCCAGCAGTCCCCACGTGACTAGCTCAACGGAGAGACGAGAGACCCAGTACTTC
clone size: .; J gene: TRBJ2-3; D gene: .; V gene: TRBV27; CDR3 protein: CASSPPRTDTQYF; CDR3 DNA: TGTGCCAGCAGTCCCCCTCGGACAGATACGCAGTATTTT
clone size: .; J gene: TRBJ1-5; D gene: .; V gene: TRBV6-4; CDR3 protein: CASSDSLGGSNQPQHF; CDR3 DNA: TGTGCCAGCAGTGACTCCTTGGGCGGGAGCAATCAGCCCCAGCATTTT
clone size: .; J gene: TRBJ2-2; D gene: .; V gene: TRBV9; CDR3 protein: CASSVGVTGELFF; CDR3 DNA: TGTGCCAGCAGCGTAGGTGTCACCGGGGAGCTGTTTTTT
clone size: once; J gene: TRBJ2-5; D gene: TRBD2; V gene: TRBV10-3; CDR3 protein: CAISESQRSGSAQETQYF; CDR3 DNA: TGTGCCATCAGTGAGTCCCAGCGGAGCGGGAGCGCTCAAGAGACCCAGTACTTC
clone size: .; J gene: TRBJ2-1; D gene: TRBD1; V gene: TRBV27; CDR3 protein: CASSQGVPFYNEQFF; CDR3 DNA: TGTGCCAGCAGCCAGGGGGTCCCCTTCTACAATGAGCAGTTCTTC
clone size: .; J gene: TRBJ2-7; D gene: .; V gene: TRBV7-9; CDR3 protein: CASSLESFPQVGEQYF; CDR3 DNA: TGTGCCAGCAGCTTAGAAAGCTTCCCCCAGGTGGGCGAGCAGTACTTC
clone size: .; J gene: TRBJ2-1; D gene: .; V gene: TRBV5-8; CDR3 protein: CASSARDWSSYNEQFF; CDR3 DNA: TGTGCCAGCAGCGCTAGGGACTGGAGCTCCTACAATGAGCAGTTCTTC
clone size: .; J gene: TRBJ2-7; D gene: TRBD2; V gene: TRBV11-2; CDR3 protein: CASSSRLAPYEQYF; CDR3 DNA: TGTGCCAGCAGCTCTCGACTAGCTCCCTACGAGCAGTACTTC
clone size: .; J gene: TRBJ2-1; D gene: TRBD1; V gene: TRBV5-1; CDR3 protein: CASSLRQGFYNEQFF; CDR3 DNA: TGCGCCAGCAGCTTGCGACAGGGATTCTACAATGAGCAGTTCTTC
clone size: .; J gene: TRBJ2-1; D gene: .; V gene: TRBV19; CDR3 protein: CASSIGRGVLNEQFF; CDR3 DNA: TGTGCCAGTAGTATTGGCAGGGGGGTGTTGAATGAGCAGTTCTTC
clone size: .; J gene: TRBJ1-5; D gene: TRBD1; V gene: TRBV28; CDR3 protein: CASSIAGQDQPQHF; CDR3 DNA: TGTGCCAGCAGCATCGCGGGACAGGACCAGCCCCAGCATTTT
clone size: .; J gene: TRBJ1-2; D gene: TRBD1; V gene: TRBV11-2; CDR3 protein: CASSADRGINGYTF; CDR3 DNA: TGTGCCAGCAGCGCGGACAGGGGAATTAATGGCTACACCTTC
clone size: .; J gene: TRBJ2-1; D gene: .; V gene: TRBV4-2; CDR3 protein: CASSHLPTDSSYNEQFF; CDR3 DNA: TGTGCCAGCAGCCACCTACCTACAGATAGCTCCTACAATGAGCAGTTCTTC
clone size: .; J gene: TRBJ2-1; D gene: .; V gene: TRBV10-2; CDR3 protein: CASMEYNEQFF; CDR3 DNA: TGCGCCAGCATGGAATACAATGAGCAGTTCTTC
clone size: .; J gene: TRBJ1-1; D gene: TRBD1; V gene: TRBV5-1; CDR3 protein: CASSFDTGEWGTEAFF; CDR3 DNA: TGCGCCAGCAGCTTCGACACAGGGGAATGGGGCACTGAAGCTTTCTTT
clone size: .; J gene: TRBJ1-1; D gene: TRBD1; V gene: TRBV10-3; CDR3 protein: CAISEKDRGGTEAFF; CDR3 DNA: TGTGCCATCAGCGAAAAGGACAGGGGAGGCACTGAAGCTTTCTTT